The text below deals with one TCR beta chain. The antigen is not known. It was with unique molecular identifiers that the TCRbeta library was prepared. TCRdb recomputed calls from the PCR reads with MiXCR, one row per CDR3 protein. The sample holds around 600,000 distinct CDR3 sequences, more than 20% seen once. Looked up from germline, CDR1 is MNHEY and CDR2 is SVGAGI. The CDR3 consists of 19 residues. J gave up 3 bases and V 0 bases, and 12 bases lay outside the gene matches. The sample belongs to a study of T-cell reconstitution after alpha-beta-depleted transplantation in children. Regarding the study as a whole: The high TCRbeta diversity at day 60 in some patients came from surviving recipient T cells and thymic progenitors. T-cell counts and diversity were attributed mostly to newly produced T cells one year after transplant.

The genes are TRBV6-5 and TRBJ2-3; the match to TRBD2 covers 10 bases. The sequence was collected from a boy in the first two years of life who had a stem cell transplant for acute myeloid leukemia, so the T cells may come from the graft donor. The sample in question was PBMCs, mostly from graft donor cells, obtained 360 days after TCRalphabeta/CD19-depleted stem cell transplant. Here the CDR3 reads CASSYSTFSSGGGTDTQYF. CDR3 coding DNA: TGTGCCAGCAGTTACTCGACGTTTTCTAGCGGGGGCGGAACAGATACGCAGTATTTT.